The sequence of this TCR beta chain was determined in a study of blood T cell repertoires in COVID-19 (dated by TCRdb to about 2020). Regarding the research as a whole: The collaborator samples originated in the United States, Italy and Spain and spanned the acute and convalescent phases of COVID-19. The material from the prospective study consisted of cDNA or gDNA derived from T cells, B-cell-depleted T cells, or PBMCs. Subjects who had been exposed to COVID-19, were actively infected with it, or had recovered from it provided the deeply sampled blood TCRbeta repertoires that made up the dataset. The repertoires were made available in a free public database intended to serve as a resource for research on the immune response to SARS-CoV-2. Samples were obtained from the ongoing ImmuneRACE study (first 160 participants) and from 1,254 subjects provided by 6 global collaborators. Sample metadata almost always included a de-identified subject ID, COVID-19 status, age in years and sex. Where HLA class I and class II types were available, the types were taken from metadata supplied by the sample provider, not from assay-based typing.

The immunoSEQ Assay, a bias-controlled multiplex PCR, was used to amplify TCRbeta CDR3 regions from genomic DNA. The published analysis was carried out like this. The number of nucleated cells in each sample was estimated by amplification of reference gene primers within the assay. Sequence reads were collapsed and filtered to measure the absolute abundance of every unique TCRbeta CDR3 rearrangement. For each sample, productive Simpson clonality was calculated by taking the square root of Simpson's diversity index across productive rearrangements. TCRdb obtained this table from immuneACCESS and retained in-frame rearrangements with V and J assigned. These tables miss some clones; where compared with another copy, unresolved V genes account for less than half of the shortfall, and the remainder is unexplained. The V and J calls and the clone size are those of that table, but D and trimming were determined from the DNA. This sample gives fewer than 250,000 clones in total; 85% to 95% of them show up just once. The top ten clonotypes cover more than 0.8% of the sample.

At one collaborating source in Seattle, patients were enrolled during active infection and were followed longitudinally through the course of disease. Whole blood was collected in K2EDTA tubes by collaborating institutions according to the institutions' own protocols. For TCRbeta analysis, collaborators shipped samples in one of three forms: frozen whole blood, isolated PBMCs, or DNA extracted from either of those sample types. Beyond this particular receptor, the publication reports: Clinical and demographic metadata were provided uncurated, with the amount varying by source and participant.

Counted from cysteine to phenylalanine, this CDR3 has 13 amino acids. Kept here is only the CDR3 DNA, which spans 39 bases and is read in frame from base 1. V is reduced by 6 bases and J by 0 bases, leaving a spacing of 8 bases between them. CDR1 and CDR2 are read off the germline V gene as MNHEY and SVGAGI. Details on this clone: Its antigen target is currently unknown. No much larger clone is present one base from it, and per-base qualities are unavailable.

The source of this sequence is a man aged 25-40 years with COVID-19, enrolled during active disease. The sequence links TRBV6-5 to TRBJ1-1, and possibly TRBD1, on 5 matching bases. Source material: peripheral blood. The bases read TGTGCCAGCAGACAGGATTTGAACACTGAAGCTTTCTTT. It encodes CASRQDLNTEAFF.